These T cell receptor beta chains were read from a single sample in a study of T cell responses to AZD1222 COVID-19 vaccine. Profiled with immunoSEQ multiplex PCR; TCRdb holds only in-frame clones, not every one. In the table there are fewer than 150,000 clones, approximately 90% of which are singletons. The specimen comprised peripheral blood, sampled on day 0 of AZD1222 vaccination. These receptors were collected from an adult in good health. Each CDR3 is given with its conserved first and last residue. The D gene is left open where the match is weak. Part of the rows lack a size; the others show once, few, many or a class for expanded clones.

j_gene,abundance,v_gene,d_gene,CDR3aa,CDR3nt
TRBJ1-2,once,TRBV28,TRBD1,CASSPGGGGYTF,TGTGCCAGCAGTCCAGGGGGCGGTGGCTACACCTTC
TRBJ1-6,few,TRBV11-2,TRBD1,CASSHSGQGRTPLHF,TGTGCCAGCAGCCACTCGGGACAGGGGAGGACACCCCTCCACTTT
TRBJ2-3,NA,TRBV4-2,NA,CASSLGPGGRGENTQYF,TGTGCCAGCAGCCTCGGCCCGGGGGGCCGAGGGGAGAATACGCAGTATTTT
TRBJ1-2,NA,TRBV7-2,NA,CASGRAGANYGYTF,TGTGCCAGCGGCAGGGCTGGGGCTAACTATGGCTACACCTTC
TRBJ2-7,NA,TRBV27,TRBD1,CASSQTGGSYEQYF,TGTGCCAGCAGTCAGACAGGGGGTTCCTACGAGCAGTACTTC
TRBJ1-1,NA,TRBV30,NA,CASKWQGLSF,TGTGCCTCGAAGTGGCAGGGCCTTTCCTTT
TRBJ2-7,NA,TRBV27,NA,CASRSPGTSSSYEQYF,TGTGCCAGCAGAAGCCCTGGGACTTCTAGCTCCTACGAGCAGTACTTC
TRBJ2-5,NA,TRBV5-4,TRBD2,CASSTTGTRGETQYF,TGTGCCAGCAGCACCACCGGGACTAGAGGGGAGACCCAGTACTTC
TRBJ2-5,NA,TRBV9,TRBD2,CASSVDTGLVGRQETQYF,TGTGCCAGCAGCGTCGACACGGGACTAGTAGGGAGGCAAGAGACCCAGTACTTC
TRBJ1-1,NA,TRBV14,NA,CASSQAGWWNTEAFF,TGTGCCAGCAGCCAAGCGGGCTGGTGGAACACTGAAGCTTTCTTT
TRBJ1-2,NA,TRBV7-9,NA,CASSSIRGYTF,TGTGCCAGCAGCTCAATTCGCGGCTACACCTTC
TRBJ2-3,NA,TRBV5-1,NA,CASSANYRDSTDTQYF,TGCGCCAGCAGCGCGAACTACAGGGATAGCACAGATACGCAGTATTTT
TRBJ2-3,NA,TRBV24-1,NA,CATSDRRRVDRTDTQYF,TGTGCCACCAGTGATCGTCGGCGGGTGGATCGCACAGATACGCAGTATTTT
TRBJ2-1,NA,TRBV24-1,NA,CATSDLGGRNEQFF,TGTGCCACCAGTGATTTAGGGGGACGCAATGAGCAGTTCTTC
TRBJ1-4,NA,TRBV6-5,TRBD1,CASSYDNRGGEKLFF,TGTGCCAGCAGTTACGACAACAGGGGAGGGGAAAAACTGTTTTTT
TRBJ1-6,NA,TRBV28,NA,CASTYPRDNSPLHF,TGTGCCAGCACCTACCCGCGCGATAATTCACCCCTCCACTTT
TRBJ1-5,NA,TRBV10-3,TRBD1,CAIRRTGGSNQPQHF,TGTGCCATCAGGCGGACAGGGGGCAGCAATCAGCCCCAGCATTTT
TRBJ2-2,NA,TRBV19,NA,CASSYPVWRASGELFF,TGTGCCAGTAGTTACCCGGTGTGGAGGGCGAGCGGGGAGCTGTTTTTT
TRBJ1-6,once,TRBV6-5,NA,CASGGAAKHSPLHF,TGTGCCAGCGGCGGGGCAGCCAAGCATTCACCCCTCCACTTT
TRBJ2-3,NA,TRBV6-2/TRBV6-3,TRBD2,CASSYGTSADTQYF,TGTGCCAGCAGTTACGGGACTAGCGCAGATACGCAGTATTTT
TRBJ1-2,NA,TRBV7-9,TRBD1,CASSSPGTGYGYTF,TGTGCCAGCAGCTCACCTGGGACAGGGTATGGCTACACCTTC
TRBJ1-4,NA,TRBV29-1,NA,CSVASGGTYEKLFF,TGCAGCGTTGCCAGTGGGGGAACATATGAAAAACTGTTTTTT
TRBJ1-4,NA,TRBV4-1,NA,CASSQVAGANEKLFF,TGCGCCAGCAGCCAAGTCGCTGGGGCTAATGAAAAACTGTTTTTT
TRBJ2-1,NA,TRBV29-1,NA,CSVEPGKEYEQFF,TGCAGCGTTGAACCGGGTAAAGAGTATGAGCAGTTCTTC
TRBJ2-7,once,TRBV5-1,NA,CASSYDSKLHYEQYF,TGCGCCAGCAGCTATGACAGTAAACTTCATTACGAGCAGTACTTC
TRBJ2-7,once,TRBV6-5,TRBD1,CASSYSRDRGVHEQYF,TGTGCCAGCAGTTACTCCCGGGACAGGGGTGTCCACGAGCAGTACTTC
TRBJ1-2,few,TRBV12-3/TRBV12-4,NA,CASSFQVGYGYTF,TGTGCCAGCAGTTTCCAGGTCGGCTATGGCTACACCTTC
TRBJ2-3,NA,TRBV6-1,TRBD1,CASSEAGQGVIADTQYF,TGTGCCAGCAGTGAAGCGGGACAGGGGGTAATCGCAGATACGCAGTATTTT
TRBJ2-3,few,TRBV7-9,NA,CASRGRADTQYF,TGTGCCAGCAGAGGGCGGGCAGATACGCAGTATTTT
TRBJ1-1,NA,TRBV9,NA,CASSVGPVNTEAFF,TGTGCCAGCAGCGTAGGGCCAGTTAACACTGAAGCTTTCTTT
TRBJ2-5,NA,TRBV7-7,NA,CASSLPGRGQETQYF,TGTGCCAGCAGCTTACCGGGCCGAGGCCAAGAGACCCAGTACTTC
TRBJ1-2,NA,TRBV7-3,NA,CASSLRPGRAYGYTF,TGTGCCAGCAGCTTACGGCCCGGACGGGCCTATGGCTACACCTTC
TRBJ1-1,NA,TRBV2,TRBD1,CASSTGGANTEAFF,TGTGCCAGCAGTACAGGGGGGGCGAACACTGAAGCTTTCTTT
TRBJ2-3,NA,TRBV7-9,NA,CASSSETSTDTQYF,TGTGCCAGCAGCTCAGAGACTAGCACAGATACGCAGTATTTT
TRBJ2-7,NA,TRBV18,NA,CASSRDLGSYEQYF,TGTGCCAGCTCCCGGGACTTAGGGTCTTACGAGCAGTACTTC
TRBJ2-7,few,TRBV9,TRBD1,CASSVEGQALKQYF,TGTGCCAGCAGCGTAGAGGGACAGGCCCTCAAGCAGTACTTC
TRBJ1-5,NA,TRBV19,NA,CASSKGRGQPQHF,TGTGCCAGTAGTAAGGGCAGAGGCCAGCCCCAGCATTTT
TRBJ1-6,NA,TRBV2,NA,CASSEVANSPLHF,TGTGCCAGCAGTGAAGTTGCCAATTCACCCCTCCACTTT
TRBJ2-1,once,TRBV29-1,TRBD2,CSARSGTSGPLGQFF,TGCAGCGCCCGAAGCGGGACTAGCGGGCCACTGGGGCAGTTCTTC
TRBJ1-2,NA,TRBV7-8,NA,CASSLDGPNYGYTF,TGTGCCAGCAGCTTAGACGGGCCTAACTATGGCTACACCTTC
TRBJ2-3,NA,TRBV18,NA,CASLPRSSGTDTQYF,TGTGCCAGCTTACCAAGGTCTAGCGGCACAGATACGCAGTATTTT
TRBJ2-1,NA,TRBV3-1/TRBV3-2,TRBD1,CASSQGWGQGNNEQFF,TGTGCCAGCAGCCAAGGGTGGGGACAGGGTAACAATGAGCAGTTCTTC
TRBJ2-1,NA,TRBV20-1,NA,CRAKMGIEQFF,TGCAGGGCCAAGATGGGGATTGAGCAGTTCTTC
TRBJ2-7,once,TRBV24-1,TRBD2,CATSDRLAGAEQYF,TGTGCCACCAGTGATCGACTAGCGGGGGCCGAGCAGTACTTC
TRBJ1-2,NA,TRBV6-2/TRBV6-3,TRBD1,CASSSEDRGVYGYTF,TGTGCCAGCAGCTCCGAGGACAGGGGTGTCTACGGCTACACCTTC